Following are 31 T cell receptor beta chains from one sample sequenced in a study of blood T cell repertoires in COVID-19. Libraries were prepared by immunoSEQ multiplex PCR; TCRdb keeps only in-frame clonotypes and omits some of them. The sample yields a few hundred thousand clones, about 85% seen once. Input material: peripheral blood. The source is a man aged 40-55 years with acute or convalescent COVID-19.

The chain carries TRBV7-2 and TRBJ1-2; 8 bases map to TRBD1. There are 14 residues in the CDR3. Trimming at V came to 4 bases and at J to 2 bases, leaving 3 bases not matched to a gene. Germline-derived CDR1 and CDR2 are SGHTA and FQGNSA. This CDR3 reads CASSSQGGNYGYTF. The CDR3, as DNA: TGTGCCAGCAGCTCACAGGGGGGAAACTATGGCTACACCTTC.

V usage is TRBV7-9 and J usage is TRBJ1-1, with a weak D call TRBD1 (6 bases). CDR1 SEHNR and CDR2 FQNEAQ come from the germline V gene (reference sequence). The CDR3 sequence is 17 residues long. Between the trimmed V and J ends, which lost 5 bases and 2 bases, there was a span of 21 bases. CDR3 coding DNA: TGTGCCAGCAGCGCCTTCCCCGGGGGGGGCCTCAACACTGAAGCTTTCTTT. Translating it yields CASSAFPGGGLNTEAFF.

CDR3 residues: CASSKGQGAIDAEAFF. The CDR3 region has the DNA TGTGCCAGTAGTAAGGGACAGGGGGCTATCGATGCTGAAGCTTTCTTT. This chain joins TRBV19 and TRBJ1-1, with TRBD1 identical over 12 bases. The CDR3 extends over 16 amino acids. J lost 6 bases, V lost 4 bases, and 9 bases had no gene match. Germline CDR1 reads LNHDA; CDR2 reads SQIVND (reference sequence). The whole variable domain, remainder taken from reference TRBV19 and TRBJ1-1, is DGGITQSPKYLFRKEGQNVTLSCEQNLNHDAMYWYRQDPGQGLRLIYYSQIVNDFQKGDIAEGYSVSREKKESFPLTVTSAQKNPTAFYLCASSKGQGAIDAEAFFGQGTRLTVV.

The chain combines TRBV6-6 with TRBJ1-1; the match to TRBD1 covers 9 bases. V was pared by 7 bases and J by 5 bases, with 14 bases of the junction left unmatched. Germline CDR1 reads MNHNY; CDR2 reads SVGAGI (reference sequence). CDR3 length: 16 amino acids. CDR3 loop: CASKTFLGQGRTEAFF. In DNA form, the CDR3 reads TGTGCCAGCAAAACATTCCTAGGACAGGGGAGGACTGAAGCTTTCTTT.

This clone was seen once. V usage is TRBV6-5 and J usage is TRBJ2-1; possible D gene TRBD1, 6 bases. V was clipped by 6 bases and J by 10 bases, with 16 bases between them. From germline, CDR1 is MNHEY and CDR2 SVGAGI. The CDR3 has 13 residues. CDR3 nucleotides: TGTGCCAGCAGCCCAACAGGGATTCAGGAGCAGTTCTTC. Its protein is CASSPTGIQEQFF.

This clone appeared a single time. The chain has TRBV2 and TRBJ1-4; possible D gene TRBD1, 5 bases. Germline CDR1 SNHLY, CDR2 FYNNEI. V lost 10 bases and J lost 8, with 14 bases in between. The CDR3 loop spans 12 amino acids. CDR3 DNA sequence: TGTGCCACTCGGGCCTACAGGGAAAAACTGTTTTTT. The encoded protein is CATRAYREKLFF.

The CDR3 DNA reads TGTGCCAGCAGCCAGACAGGGCAAGAGACCCAGTACTTC. Protein: CASSQTGQETQYF. The chain joins TRBV3-1 (or the pseudogene TRBV3-2) to TRBJ2-5; 7 nucleotides agree with TRBD1. The J segment lost 2 bases and the V segment lost 3 bases, leaving 0 bases of the junction unmatched. CDR1 LGHDT and CDR2 YNNKEL come from the germline V gene (reference sequence). The CDR3 extends over 13 amino acids.

This chain links TRBV27 with TRBJ1-6, with D perhaps matching TRBD1 (6 bases). The germline gives CDR1 MNHEY, CDR2 SMNVEV (reference sequence). This CDR3 contains 16 residues. The V gene lost 5 bases and the J gene lost 10 bases, with 21 bases spanning the gap. The CDR3 sequence: CASSGGGRGLWSPLHF. The CDR3, as DNA: TGTGCCAGCAGTGGGGGGGGACGGGGGCTTTGGTCACCCCTCCACTTT.

The genes are TRBV10-3 and TRBJ2-3; 11 positions match TRBD2. The CDR3 runs to 16 residues. Trimming at V came to 4 bases and at J to 3 bases, leaving 6 bases not matched to a gene. From germline, CDR1 is ENHRY and CDR2 SYGVKD. The CDR3 coding sequence is TGTGCCATCAGTGGGAGTAGCGGGGGGGCGACAGATACGCAGTATTTT. It codes for CAISGSSGGATDTQYF.

The CDR3 spells CASSESNPPGETQYF. The CDR3 DNA reads as TGCGCCAGCAGTGAGTCGAATCCCCCGGGAGAGACCCAGTACTTC. This chain uses TRBV10-1 with TRBJ2-5; no firm D call. CDR3 length equals 15 residues. Trimming cost V 0 bases and J 4 bases, with 12 bases left between them. CDR1 is WNHNN, CDR2 SYGVQD, per germline (reference sequence).

In this sample, this clone turned up once. The CDR3 DNA sequence: TGTGCCGGATCCCCCTGGGCCTCGGGGGGCGGGGAGCTGTTTTTT. Its translation is CAGSPWASGGGELFF. The chain is built from TRBV9 and TRBJ2-2, with 7 bases matching TRBD2. Germline CDR1 is SGDLS and CDR2 is YYNGEE. The CDR3 extends over 15 amino acids. V gave up 10 bases and J gave up 7 bases; unmatched junction bases: 16.

This chain connects TRBV21-1 to TRBJ2-1; TRBD2, the table's D call, was not compared with the DNA. TRBV21-1 is a known pseudogene. The CDR3 consists of 16 residues. Written as DNA, the CDR3 is TGTGCCAGCACGACGGGTGCTAGCGGGGGTTTTGAAGAGCAGTTCTTC. Protein product: CASTTGASGGFEEQFF.

The chain carries TRBV4-2 and TRBJ1-3, with D hard to call. CDR1 is LGHNA, CDR2 YNFKEQ, per germline. The CDR3 sequence is 16 residues long. V was shortened by 1 base and J by 0 bases, with 10 bases between the two germline ends. The CDR3 nucleotides are TGTGCCAGCAGCCAAGTCACCAGAAACTCTGGAAACACCATATATTTT. It yields the protein CASSQVTRNSGNTIYF.

This clone was detected only a few times. The chain combines TRBV3-1 (or the pseudogene TRBV3-2) with TRBJ1-2, with D possibly being TRBD1 (5 bases). The germline V and J ends were trimmed by 4 bases and 8 bases, with 23 bases remaining between them. The CDR3 contains 16 residues. Germline assignment: CDR1 LGHDT and CDR2 YNNKEL (reference sequence). Here the CDR3 DNA reads TGTGCCAGCAGCCTATCCCGGGACTTCCAAAGTGGCGGCTACACCTTC. It translates to CASSLSRDFQSGGYTF.

This rearrangement joins TRBV28 to TRBJ2-1; TRBD1 agrees at 11 bases. Germline CDR1 and CDR2: MDHEN and SYDVKM. V dropped 8 bases and J dropped 3; count of bases not matched to a gene: 3. The CDR3 loop spans 14 amino acids. CDR3 loop: CASRGTGGYNEQFF. The CDR3 nucleotides are TGTGCCAGCCGCGGGACAGGGGGCTACAATGAGCAGTTCTTC. The full variable domain, in which reference TRBV28 and TRBJ2-1 provide the parts outside the CDR3, is DVKVTQSSRYLVKRTGEKVFLECVQDMDHENMFWYRQDPGLGLRLIYFSYDVKMKEKGDIPEGYSVSREKKERFSLILESASTNQTSMYLCASRGTGGYNEQFFGPGTRLTVL.

This clone was counted only a few times. In DNA form, the CDR3 reads TGTGCCAGCAGTGAACATCCCTTCTACCCTTACTTC. It yields the protein CASSEHPFYPYF. The chain couples TRBV2 to TRBJ2-5; D is unclear. The CDR3 is 12 residues long. Between the trimmed V and J ends, which lost 2 bases and 14 bases, there was a span of 15 bases. Germline V CDR1 and CDR2: SNHLY, FYNNEI. Full variable domain (missing parts from reference TRBV2 and TRBJ2-5): EPEVTQTPSHQVTQMGQEVILRCVPISNHLYFYWYRQILGQKVEFLVSFYNNEISEKSEIFDDQFSVERPDGSNFTLKIRSTKLEDSAMYFCASSEHPFYPYFGPGTRLLVL.

This rearrangement joins TRBV6-6 to TRBJ1-2; 9 bases fit TRBD1. Germline V gene sequence: CDR1 MNHNY, CDR2 SVGAGI (reference sequence). V gave up 10 bases and J gave up 1 base; unmatched junction bases: 13. This CDR3 spans 16 amino acids. The CDR3 loop reads CAILGGRTGDNYGYTF. In DNA, the CDR3 is TGTGCCATATTAGGGGGCCGGACAGGGGATAACTATGGCTACACCTTC.

This clone was picked up a small number of times. This rearrangement joins TRBV27 to TRBJ1-2; a weak D match, TRBD1 (6 bases). The length of the CDR3 is 15 residues. V was cut by 4 bases and J by 0 bases, with 12 bases left in between. The germline V gene has CDR1 MNHEY and CDR2 SMNVEV (reference sequence). The CDR3 sequence: CASSSSTGANYGYTF. In DNA, the CDR3 is TGTGCCAGCAGTTCGTCGACAGGAGCTAACTATGGCTACACCTTC.

The chain couples TRBV6-5 to TRBJ1-3; TRBD1 matches 8 bases. This CDR3 contains 15 residues. The V gene end was trimmed by 6 bases and the J gene end by 9 bases; junction bases not matched to a gene: 13. From germline, CDR1 is MNHEY and CDR2 SVGAGI. CDR3 DNA: TGTGCCAGCAGACGATTTTCGGACAGGGCGATCACCATATATTTT. This gives the protein CASRRFSDRAITIYF.

Here the CDR3 reads CASSVTPGGFYGYTF. Written as DNA, the CDR3 is TGTGCCAGCAGCGTAACGCCAGGGGGCTTCTATGGCTACACCTTC. V usage is TRBV9 and J usage is TRBJ1-2; 8 positions agree with TRBD1. There are 15 residues in the CDR3. Germline CDR1 reads SGDLS; CDR2 reads YYNGEE. Trimming cost V 1 base and J 4 bases; bases outside gene matches: 6.

This clone was recorded once. The rearrangement links TRBV18 to TRBJ1-3, with D possibly TRBD1 on 6 matching bases. The CDR3 has 15 residues. The ends were cut back, 1 base at V and 2 bases at J, with 9 bases in the middle. CDR1 and CDR2 from the germline V gene are KGHSH and LQKENI. The DNA of the CDR3 is TGTGCCAGCTCACCACAGGACAGCGCTGGAAACACCATATATTTT. Translating gives CASSPQDSAGNTIYF.

This chain links TRBV2 with TRBJ2-7; 9 nucleotides agree with TRBD1. V was clipped by 8 bases and J by 2 bases; unmatched bases: 4. The V gene's germline CDR1 is SNHLY and CDR2 FYNNEI. The CDR3 loop spans 13 amino acids. CDR3 DNA: TGTGCCAGCCGGGACAGGGCAACCTACGAGCAGTACTTC. Residues: CASRDRATYEQYF.

V gene TRBV6-5 combines with J gene TRBJ1-1; 9 positions match TRBD1. The CDR3 loop spans 14 amino acids. Per the germline V gene, CDR1 is MNHEY and CDR2 is SVGAGI. With 2 bases clipped from V and 6 bases from J, the junction kept 4 bases outside the gene matches. The CDR3 region has the DNA TGTGCCAGCAGTTACGGCGACAGGGGGTCTGAAGCTTTCTTT. This encodes CASSYGDRGSEAFF.

The CDR3 loop is CASSFSRGQTEAFF. The CDR3 DNA follows: TGTGCCAGCAGTTTTTCCAGGGGGCAGACTGAAGCTTTCTTT. The chain combines TRBV27 with TRBJ1-1; TRBD1 aligns across 8 bases. This CDR3 is 14 amino acids long. The V gene's germline CDR1 is MNHEY and CDR2 SMNVEV (reference sequence). V lost 3 bases to trimming and J lost 5 bases; unmatched junction nucleotides: 5.

The CDR3 nucleotides read TGTGCCAGCACCACCCCGGGACAGGGGGCGACTGAAGCTTTCTTT. Its protein product is CASTTPGQGATEAFF. This sequence joins TRBV6-5 and TRBJ1-1, with 12 bases aligning to TRBD1. Trimming at V came to 7 bases and at J to 5 bases, leaving 8 bases not matched to a gene. Germline values: CDR1 MNHEY, CDR2 SVGAGI. The CDR3 loop spans 15 amino acids.

The V and J genes are TRBV2 and TRBJ2-7; D perhaps matches TRBD2 (6 bases). Germline loops: CDR1 SNHLY, CDR2 FYNNEI. This CDR3 spans 11 amino acids. The V and J ends lost 4 bases and 7 bases respectively, with 8 bases between them. The CDR3 DNA sequence: TGTGCCAGCAGTGGCGGGGTTGAGCAGTACTTC. Protein: CASSGGVEQYF. Full variable domain (missing parts from reference TRBV2 and TRBJ2-7): EPEVTQTPSHQVTQMGQEVILRCVPISNHLYFYWYRQILGQKVEFLVSFYNNEISEKSEIFDDQFSVERPDGSNFTLKIRSTKLEDSAMYFCASSGGVEQYFGPGTRLTVT.

This clone was detected a few times. The gene calls are TRBV18 and TRBJ1-1; weak D call: TRBD1 (5 bases). The germline CDR1 and CDR2 sequences are KGHSH and LQKENI. CDR3 size: 14 residues. The V and J ends lost 3 bases and 6 bases respectively, with 14 bases between them. In DNA, the CDR3 is TGTGCCAGCTCACCCTTCAGGGAAACCGCTGAAGCTTTCTTT. Amino acid sequence: CASSPFRETAEAFF.

This clone was recorded only once. CDR3 sequence: CASSQVSTVQYF. The CDR3 bases are TGTGCCAGCAGCCAAGTATCAACAGTGCAGTACTTC. This chain connects TRBV3-1 (or the pseudogene TRBV3-2) to TRBJ2-7; D not resolved. Trimming removed 1 base at V and 9 bases at J, with 10 bases between. Germline lookup yields CDR1 LGHDT and CDR2 YNNKEL (reference sequence). The CDR3 has 12 residues.

Ten or more counts support this clone. V gene TRBV5-4 combines with J gene TRBJ1-5; a weak D match, TRBD1 (5 bases). Trimming took off 4 bases at V and 8 bases at J, with 22 bases between the two ends. Per the germline V gene, CDR1 is SGHNT and CDR2 is YYREEE (reference sequence). The CDR3 extends over 16 amino acids. The CDR3 sequence: CASSLNPQGLGEPQHF. As DNA, the CDR3 is TGTGCCAGCAGCCTCAACCCCCAGGGTTTAGGGGAGCCCCAGCATTTT.

The rearrangement joins TRBV7-3 to TRBJ2-3; 9 bases align to TRBD2. V dropped 5 bases and J dropped 4; count of bases not matched to a gene: 10. Germline-derived CDR1 and CDR2 are SGHTA and FQGTGA. This CDR3 has 16 residues. CDR3 nucleotides: TGTGCCAGCAGCCCTCGTGGGGGCGGGGGGGCAGATACGCAGTATTTT. Protein: CASSPRGGGGADTQYF.

This chain uses TRBV6-5 with TRBJ2-7, with D unclear. The CDR3 totals 14 residues. CDR1 is MNHEY, CDR2 SVGAGI, per germline. Trimming took off 6 bases at V and 0 bases at J, with 12 bases between the two ends. The CDR3 region is CASRDYISSYEQYF. The CDR3, as DNA: TGTGCCAGCAGAGATTACATCAGCTCCTACGAGCAGTACTTC.